This TCR beta chain was sequenced in a study of blood T cell repertoires in COVID-19. The wider study: The United States, Italy and Spain supplied acute and convalescent COVID-19 samples.

In terms of age and location, participants ranged from roughly 18 to 100 years and lived in about two dozen US areas. In assigning cohorts, the study relied on participant-reported clinical history. In the original analysis: Quantification of nucleated cells was approximated via reference gene primer amplification. TCRdb keeps only in-frame clones here, not all; method: immunoSEQ multiplex PCR. V and J calls plus clone size are reproduced from that table; the DNA served to infer D and trimming. This sample has a few hundred thousand clones, with around nine tenths found just once. V was clipped by 2 bases and J by 8 bases; unmatched bases: 11. CDR3 length: 15 residues. Germline V gene sequence: CDR1 MNHEY, CDR2 SVGAGI.

The sequencing input was PBMCs or T cells enriched from blood (not recorded which). This receptor was taken from a woman aged 18 to 35 who had recovered from COVID-19. The chain is built from TRBV6-5 and TRBJ1-2; 7 nucleotides line up with TRBD1. The CDR3 spells CASSYLRQGVRGYTF. Written as DNA, the CDR3 is TGTGCCAGCAGTTACCTGAGACAGGGAGTTCGCGGCTACACCTTC.